This T cell receptor (beta chain) was obtained from a study of T-cell memory formation after mild COVID-19. The study, taken as a whole, reports: The main location of contracting CD4+ clones was CM and EM, and that of contracting CD8+ clones was EMRA.

V was pared by 1 base and J by 3 bases, with 4 bases of the junction left unmatched. The CDR3 length is 15 residues. Germline CDR1 is DFQATT and CDR2 is SNEGSKA (reference sequence). From the 5' RACE reads, TCRdb called clonotypes with MiXCR, one entry per CDR3 protein. The sample records under 600,000 distinct CDR3 sequences, about a fifth being singletons. This clonotype was observed a few times. Its antigen is as yet unknown. The TCR was taken from an adult woman who had mild COVID-19 (a few samples of this study predate the infection). Cell type and time point are not known. The rearrangement links TRBV20-1 to TRBJ2-2; 8 nucleotides align to TRBD1. Material: PBMCs or a T cell subset sorted from them (not recorded which). The CDR3 reads CSARVGTGYTGELFF. The CDR3 bases are TGCAGTGCTAGAGTCGGGACAGGTTACACCGGGGAGCTGTTTTTT.